Detailed here is one TCR beta chain. Its antigen is currently not known. Base quality data are lacking; no much larger clone is found one base away. The data are from a study of CD8 T cells in Susac syndrome (dated by TCRdb to the late 2010s). General notes on the study: Of the Susac syndrome patients who were sequenced, five or six had clinically active disease and roughly eight were in clinical remission. Repertoire sequencing was used to test whether CD8+ T cell activation and differentiation in Susac syndrome was antigen driven. Clonality of the CD8+ T cell repertoire was compared between roughly 13 healthy donors, about 14 Susac syndrome patients and about 15 multiple sclerosis patients. Susac syndrome patients were therapy-naive, on corticosteroids (some also receiving IVIg), or on IVIg alone at blood withdrawal.

There are 16 amino acids in the CDR3, from cysteine to phenylalanine inclusive. Only the CDR3 DNA is retained, 48 bases long and in frame from the first base. The junction shows trimming of 6 bases on V and 7 bases on J, and the gene matches do not reach 12 bases of it. RNA was extracted using the RNeasy kit, and roughly 0.5 to 1 ug of the RNA was reverse transcribed with random hexamers. TCR beta CDR3 regions were amplified with the immunoSEQ multiplex PCR assay covering 54 Vbeta and 13 Jbeta segments. Bias from PCR amplification was corrected by using a synthetic template baseline for primer optimization and for computational correction. From the authors' description of their analysis: Reads were annotated to V, D and J genes according to IMGT and were analyzed with immunoSEQ Analyzer, with only productive sequences retained. Clonality was calculated as one minus the Shannon entropy normalized by log2 of the number of productive unique sequences. For each patient and control, public and private clones were evaluated among the 100 most prevalent clones. Clones were defined as Susac-specific if absent from the healthy and MS cohorts, from over a thousand published viral clones and from other ImmuneACCESS disease sequences. Through fastp at Q25 and MiXCR, TCRdb rebuilt clones from the public reads, retaining in-frame beta chains. A single entry per CDR3 protein holds the most common genes and DNA from its merged rows. In this record, the V and J calls reflect TCRdb's handling and not the investigators' own analysis. The sample includes approximately 49,000 distinct CDR3 sequences, with around 95% observed a single time. The ten largest make up 0.75% of the sample.

Results and caveats for the whole study, not just this receptor: CD8+ repertoires in Susac syndrome showed clonal expansion, which was highest in CD8+ TEMRA cells and was greater in clinically active patients than in remitting patients. The study acknowledged that relatively few individuals were included in the TCR sequencing and HLA analysis. In the total CD8+ and CD8+ TEMRA repertoires, approximately 16 and five Susac-specific public clones, respectively, were identified.

High-throughput TCR beta sequencing profiled peripheral blood CD8+ and CD4+ T cells from healthy donors, Susac syndrome patients and multiple sclerosis patients. The Susac syndrome patients fulfilled recently defined diagnostic criteria for either definite or probable disease. Bulk CD8+ and CD4+ T cells were purified magnetically by negative isolation, whereas CD8+ TEMRA cells were enriched by FACS. Blood was drawn into EDTA tubes, processed within 24 hours, and PBMCs were isolated by density gradient centrifugation. PBMCs intended for TCR sequencing were cryopreserved in liquid nitrogen and thawed later in a water bath at 37 degrees C. The sorted or isolated CD4+, CD8+ and CD8+ TEMRA cells reached a purity of at least 90%.

The chain joins TRBV12-3 or TRBV12-4 to TRBJ1-5, and 10 junction bases match TRBD1. This receptor was obtained from a human donor with Susac syndrome. The sequenced material came from CD8+ T cells from PBMCs. The base sequence is TGTGCCAGCAGCGTTTCCGGGACAGGGGTTTTGCAGCCCCAGCATTTT. The resulting protein is CASSVSGTGVLQPQHF.